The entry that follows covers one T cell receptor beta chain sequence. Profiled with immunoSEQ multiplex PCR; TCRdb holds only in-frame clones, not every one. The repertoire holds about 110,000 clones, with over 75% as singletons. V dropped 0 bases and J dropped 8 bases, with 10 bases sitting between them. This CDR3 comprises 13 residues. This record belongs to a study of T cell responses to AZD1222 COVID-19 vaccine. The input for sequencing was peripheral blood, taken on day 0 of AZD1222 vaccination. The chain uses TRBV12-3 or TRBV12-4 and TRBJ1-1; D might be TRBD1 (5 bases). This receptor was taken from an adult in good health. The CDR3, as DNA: TGTGCCAGCAGTTTAGCGCATCGGGGGGAAGCTTTCTTT. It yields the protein CASSLAHRGEAFF.